This TCR beta chain originates from a study of cytomegalovirus exposure and HLA in healthy donors (dated by TCRdb to about 2017). Concerning the study at large: According to an earlier analysis of 450 to 650 of the donors, about 179 million T cells yielded 117 million unique TCR beta sequences and 250 to 350 Gb of sequence data. Roughly 300 gigabases of sequencing data and around 80 million unique TCR sequences made up an early release that covered around 640 HLA-typed donors. Among the approximately 430 genotyped donors, 75% to 90% belonged to the genetic ancestry cluster associated with self-reported Caucasian donors. The aim of the study was to test whether cataloging public T cell receptors could identify signatures of past pathogen exposure. The T cell repertoires of some 670 subjects were profiled by immunosequencing and related to cytomegalovirus serostatus. A separate validation cohort of roughly 110 different subjects was used in addition to the approximately 700-subject first cohort. To predict cytomegalovirus infection status, the study combined high-throughput TCR immunosequencing, statistical association of individual TCRs with disease status, and machine learning. A later analysis re-examined previously published TCR beta repertoires from just over 650 donors and added high-resolution HLA genotyping to investigate patterns of TCR occurrence. Rather than using new phenotypic data, the later analysis identified candidate immune exposures from TCR beta sequences and from how often those sequences occurred across donors. To decide whether each TCR beta V gene segment behaved as functional or pseudogenic, an earlier analysis of some 540 of the donors relied on high-throughput TCR beta sequencing. Donor age, sex, ethnicity and CMV serostatus were compiled alongside the repertoire data. In a later genetic analysis, genome-wide SNP genotypes for about three fifths of the roughly 670 donors were used, and that subset was treated as a discovery cohort. Every repertoire in the discovery cohort had been generated on one and the same sequencing platform. Both class I and class II loci were covered by HLA typing, at four-digit resolution. Typing coverage varied by locus: roughly 620-630 donors for A, B, C, DRB1 and DQB1; approximately 500 for DQA1; some 610 for DPA1; roughly 470 for DPB1. Several DR-DQ haplotypes were treated as single units for association and clustering because of strong linkage in the cohort. On average, about 240,000 unique TCR beta nucleotide sequences were sequenced per donor among 398 genotyped donors of the cohort, with around 19% of those sequences being non-productive. Findings and caveats that apply to the study as a whole: In a later analysis, HLA-associated TCR beta chains were found to be more clonally expanded and to have lower generation probabilities than equally common non-associated chains. A later genetic analysis associated a missense DCLRE1C variant with V-gene and J-gene trimming of TCR beta chains, and an independent cohort replicated the association. Specific HLA alleles were associated with more than 15,000 TCR beta sequences at a false discovery rate of 0.05 in a later analysis. Most CMV-associated TCR beta chains appeared to be HLA-restricted in a later analysis, and the HLA associations seemed to be driven largely by CMV exposure. In an earlier analysis of approximately 590 of the donors, most TCR beta V segments appeared in productive rearrangements about 87% or about 30% of the time, broadly matching IMGT annotations. Sequencing depth was assumed to be roughly uniform across donors in the presence/absence analyses, though that assumption may not hold. In vitro tests confirmed that a few of the cytomegalovirus-associated TCR beta chains recognize cytomegalovirus antigens. Assigning TCR associations to individual alleles was difficult when HLA alleles, especially DR and DQ, strongly co-occurred. In a later analysis, the rate of TCR association differed among HLA loci, with DRB1 alleles having the most associated TCRs and HLA-C alleles having the fewest. Correlated functional status among segregating V segments might reflect linkage disequilibrium, but an unknown experimental factor could not be ruled out. The classifier was reported to diagnose cytomegalovirus status with high specificity and sensitivity in both the original cohort and the validation cohort. Only TCR beta chains were sequenced in this cohort, and the absence of alpha or paired-chain data limited detectable features. In a later genetic analysis, fewer N-insertions in productive TCRs were reported among donors in an Asian-associated ancestry cluster than the roughly 700-donor mean. Because HLA typing was missing for some donors at each locus, association tests included only the typed subset. The authors suggested that the approach could potentially be generalized to other disease states and immunological phenotypes. A cluster of highly shared sequence variants was judged likely to be a technical artifact of the sequencing pipeline. A further reported finding was that TCR beta sequences accurately predicted the HLA-A and HLA-B alleles for most subjects in the first cohort. According to a later analysis, parvovirus B19, influenza, CMV and Epstein-Barr virus appeared linked to several top co-occurrence clusters. Immune exposure information for the cohort was limited to CMV serostatus. A total of around 150 TCR beta chains were listed by the study as associated with cytomegalovirus. The 87-base-pair reads could not distinguish some IMGT-functional V segments, including TRBV6-2 and TRBV6-3, so those segments were excluded. Because counts were too low, 15 to 20 rarely observed V segments, including chromosome 9 orphons, were excluded from the earlier analysis of several hundred of the donors. Across donors, most TCR sequences were observed very rarely, whereas some public TCRs were present in many individuals.

From the germline V gene, CDR1 is MNHEY and CDR2 is SVGAGI. From the cysteine through the phenylalanine, the CDR3 covers 14 amino acids. Only the CDR3 DNA is retained, 42 bases long and in frame from the first base. V and J lose 2 bases and 5 bases, and a span of 10 bases separates them. In total, just over 650 healthy bone marrow donors made up the cohort. At the time of sampling, all cohort members were nominally healthy, though unrecorded immune exposures were likely present. The donor was CMV seronegative and belonged to the group of 380 or so seronegative cohort members. Each donor provided a peripheral blood sample, and peripheral blood mononuclear cells were used for TCR beta sequencing. Genomic DNA was extracted from the blood cell samples with the Qiagen DNeasy Blood Extraction Kit. Receptor libraries were prepared by the immunoSEQ multiplex PCR assay. A mixture of 60 forward primers for TCR Vbeta segments and 13 reverse primers for TCR Jbeta segments was used in the multiplex PCR. The CDR3 region of rearranged TCR beta genes was amplified from genomic DNA with a multiplex PCR assay. The amplified TCR beta libraries were sequenced on the Illumina HiSeq System as 87-base-pair reads. From the authors' description of their analysis: Across the 700 or so repertoires, a later analysis counted around 80 million unique TCR beta chains, about 10 million of which were shared by at least two donors. Raw reads were error-corrected and collapsed into unique sequences with a nearest-neighbor algorithm that merged closely related sequences to remove PCR and sequencing errors. Alignment of CDR3 sequences to IMGT reference sequences was used to assign V, D and J gene segments. For a sequence to be retained, at least a six-nucleotide match to both a V gene segment and a J gene segment was required. Rearrangements were called productive when the CDR3 lacked stop codons and stayed in frame with V and J; all others were non-productive. CDR3 was defined by IMGT convention, running from the second conserved V-encoded cysteine to the conserved J-encoded phenylalanine. The earlier analysis of roughly 590 of the donors excluded sequences that lacked an unambiguous match to a single V gene segment. An earlier analysis of under 750 of the donors called V segments functional above 56.7% productive rearrangements and segregating when the between-donor standard deviation exceeded 5%. A statistical classification framework was built for diagnosing cytomegalovirus status from the catalog of TCR beta chain sequences. A later analysis assigned V and J genes by comparing TCR nucleotide sequences with IMGT/GENE-DB human TR gene sequences. A later analysis assigned CDR3 sequences and most-parsimonious VDJ recombination scenarios with the TCRdist pipeline. In a later analysis, each TCR beta chain was defined by its CDR3 amino acid sequence together with its V-gene family, and reads without a unique V-gene family were excluded. To address suspected cross-contamination and a sequencing artifact, a later analysis removed several hundred highly shared, low-generation-probability nucleotide sequences. In a later analysis, a clonal expansion index for each public chain was calculated from normalized within-repertoire ranks of inferred template counts. In a later analysis, generation probabilities were computed with a VDJ recombination model fitted to out-of-frame rearrangements, and the resulting probabilities were checked against IGoR. In a later analysis, hypergeometric tests were used to score TCR-TCR, TCR-HLA and TCR-CMV co-occurrence, with a repertoire-size bias correction applied to TCR pairs. To estimate false discovery rates, a later analysis permuted the HLA or CMV assignments 20 times. In a later analysis, co-occurring TCRs were grouped with DBSCAN, and TCRdist sequence similarity was added when clustering was performed within HLA-allele-positive subsets. For co-occurrence clustering, repertoires with fewer than 30,000 or more than 120,000 public chains were excluded, along with roughly 5 repertoires with anomalous nucleotide sharing. Entries here come from immuneACCESS through TCRdb and include only in-frame sequences with V and J called. Some clones fail to appear in such tables; in the studies checked, an unresolved V gene covers under half of the shortfall, and the cause of the remainder is unknown. V, J and clone size are taken as reported in that table, and D and trimming were inferred from the DNA itself. Across this sample there are about 64,000 clones, with 55% to 70% seen only once. Of the sample, about 2.9% is held by the ten largest clones.

A word on this clone: The specificity of this receptor is unknown. One base away there is no much larger clone; base qualities are not given.

Material: PBMCs. This chain joins TRBV6-5 to TRBJ1-5, with no D gene named confidently. This receptor was identified in a woman between 45 and 65 years old in good health and CMV-seronegative. The DNA reads TGTGCCAGCAGTTACAGAGGGCTTCATCAGCCCCAGCATTTT. The translation is CASSYRGLHQPQHF.